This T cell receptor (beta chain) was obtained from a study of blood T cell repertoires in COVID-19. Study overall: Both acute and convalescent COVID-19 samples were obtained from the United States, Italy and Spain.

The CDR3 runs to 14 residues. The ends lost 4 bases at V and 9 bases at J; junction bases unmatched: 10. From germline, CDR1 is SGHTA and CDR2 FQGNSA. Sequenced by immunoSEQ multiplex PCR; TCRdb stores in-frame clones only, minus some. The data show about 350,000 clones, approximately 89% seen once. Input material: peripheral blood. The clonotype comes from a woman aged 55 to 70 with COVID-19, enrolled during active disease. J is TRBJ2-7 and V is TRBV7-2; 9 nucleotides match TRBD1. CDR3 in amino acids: CASSSPSTGGVQYF. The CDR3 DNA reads TGTGCCAGCAGCTCCCCTAGTACAGGGGGCGTGCAGTACTTC.